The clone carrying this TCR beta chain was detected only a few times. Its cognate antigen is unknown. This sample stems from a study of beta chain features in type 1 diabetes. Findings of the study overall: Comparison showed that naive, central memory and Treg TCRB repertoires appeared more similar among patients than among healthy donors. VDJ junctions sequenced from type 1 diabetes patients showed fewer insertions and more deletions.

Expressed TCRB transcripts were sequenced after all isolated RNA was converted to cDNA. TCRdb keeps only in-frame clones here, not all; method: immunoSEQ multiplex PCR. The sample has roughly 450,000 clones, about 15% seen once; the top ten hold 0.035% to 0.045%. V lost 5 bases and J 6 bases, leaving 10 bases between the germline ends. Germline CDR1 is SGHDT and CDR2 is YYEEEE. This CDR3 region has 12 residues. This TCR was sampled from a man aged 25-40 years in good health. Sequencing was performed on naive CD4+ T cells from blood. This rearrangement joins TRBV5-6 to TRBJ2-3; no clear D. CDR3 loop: CASSRWLDTQYF. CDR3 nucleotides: TGTGCCAGCAGTCGCTGGTTGGATACGCAGTATTTT.